A single sample is the source of the 21 T cell receptor beta chains below, sequenced in a study of blood T cell repertoires in COVID-19. Data came from immunoSEQ multiplex PCR; TCRdb stores just in-frame clones and leaves some out. The table records around 97,000 clones, about 90% of them present only once. The material sequenced was peripheral blood. The receptors were gathered from a woman aged 60-70 years with acute or convalescent COVID-19.

The V gene is TRBV7-9, the J gene TRBJ2-2; D possibly corresponds to TRBD1 (5 bases). CDR1 and CDR2 (germline): SEHNR, FQNEAQ (reference sequence). The V end was cut by 5 bases, the J end by 3 bases, with 13 bases between. There are 15 residues in the CDR3. CDR3 region: CASSPQGRHTGELFF. The CDR3 nucleotides are TGTGCCAGCAGCCCTCAGGGCAGGCACACCGGGGAGCTGTTTTTT.

V and J are TRBV5-4 and TRBJ2-1; 8 nucleotides align to TRBD1. CDR1 is SGHNT and CDR2 is YYREEE in the germline V gene (reference sequence). The CDR3 sequence is 15 residues long. Trimming took 4 bases from V and 2 from J; bases not matched to a gene: 5. The CDR3 nucleotides read TGTGCCAGCAGCATAGGACAGGGAACCTACAATGAGCAGTTCTTC. Translating it yields CASSIGQGTYNEQFF.

This clone was counted a few times. The chain links TRBV9 to TRBJ1-2, with D possibly being TRBD1 (5 bases). CDR1 and CDR2 from the germline V gene are SGDLS and YYNGEE. The CDR3 loop spans 15 amino acids. V was shortened by 6 bases and J by 3 bases, with 18 bases between the two germline ends. This chain's CDR3 is CASTPMGGGDYGYTF. CDR3 DNA: TGTGCCAGCACTCCCATGGGGGGAGGGGACTATGGCTACACCTTC.

This chain links TRBV5-1 with TRBJ2-6, with D possibly matching TRBD1 (5 bases). This CDR3 region has 18 residues. Trimming shortened V by 0 bases and J by 2 bases, and 15 bases separated the two germline ends. Germline V gene lookup returns CDR1 SGHRS and CDR2 YFSETQ. The CDR3: CASSLGAGSNTGANVLTF. The CDR3 DNA reads TGCGCCAGCAGCTTGGGGGCAGGGTCCAATACTGGGGCCAACGTCCTGACTTTC.

This clone was observed a few times. This chain links TRBV5-4 with TRBJ2-2, with a weak D call TRBD2 (7 bases). The V end was cut by 4 bases, the J end by 7 bases, with 23 bases between. Germline assignment: CDR1 SGHNT and CDR2 YYREEE (reference sequence). CDR3 size: 17 residues. CDR3 loop: CASSQGRGRARSGELFF. The CDR3 DNA follows: TGTGCCAGCAGCCAGGGGAGGGGGAGGGCCAGAAGCGGGGAGCTGTTTTTT.

This chain connects TRBV6-5 to TRBJ1-6; possible D gene TRBD1, 5 bases. Per the germline V gene, CDR1 is MNHEY and CDR2 is SVGAGI. The CDR3 contains 12 residues. V dropped 0 bases and J dropped 11 bases, with 5 bases sitting between them. The CDR3 DNA sequence: TGTGCCAGCAGTTACTCAGGGGCACCCCTCCACTTT. Amino acid sequence: CASSYSGAPLHF.

Here the CDR3 reads CASSLGQGGEQYF. The DNA of the CDR3 is TGCGCCAGCAGCTTGGGACAGGGAGGCGAGCAGTACTTC. The rearrangement uses TRBV5-1 and TRBJ2-7; possibly TRBD1 for D (7 bases). V lost 0 bases and J 6 bases, leaving 10 bases between the germline ends. Germline CDR1 and CDR2: SGHRS and YFSETQ. This CDR3 region has 13 residues.

V gene TRBV3-1 (or the pseudogene TRBV3-2) combines with J gene TRBJ1-6; D unresolved. V was pared by 0 bases and J by 6 bases, with 9 bases between. CDR1 is LGHDT and CDR2 is YNNKEL in the germline V gene (reference sequence). The CDR3 extends over 15 amino acids. The CDR3 sequence: CASSQDYEGNSPLHF. The CDR3 nucleotides are TGTGCCAGCAGCCAAGATTATGAGGGTAATTCACCCCTCCACTTT.

The rearrangement uses TRBV5-8 and TRBJ1-5; D is unclear. CDR1 SGHTS and CDR2 YDEGEE come from the germline V gene. Trimming took 4 bases from V and 11 from J, leaving 10 bases between them. The CDR3 runs 11 residues. CDR3: CASSPGGTQHF. In nucleotides, the CDR3 is TGTGCCAGCAGCCCGGGCGGGACCCAGCATTTT.

The rearrangement joins TRBV11-3 to TRBJ1-1; D gene uncertain. The CDR3 contains 12 residues. Trimming removed 0 bases at V and 7 bases at J, with 6 bases between. The germline gives CDR1 SGHNT, CDR2 YENEEA. The CDR3 sequence: CASSLDNYEAFF. The CDR3 nucleotides read TGTGCCAGCAGCTTAGATAATTATGAAGCTTTCTTT. Full variable domain (outside the CDR3, taken from reference TRBV11-3 and TRBJ1-1): EAGVVQSPRYKIIEKKQPVAFWCNPISGHNTLYWYLQNLGQGPELLIRYENEEAVDDSQLPKDRFSAERLKGVDSTLKIQPAELGDSAVYLCASSLDNYEAFFGQGTRLTVV.

The rearrangement links TRBV10-3 to TRBJ1-1; D uncertain. Germline loops: CDR1 ENHRY, CDR2 SYGVKD. Trimming removed 7 bases from V and 1 base from J, with 10 bases in between. This CDR3 region has 13 residues. The DNA for the CDR3 is TGTGCCATCACCCGAGGGCAGAACACTGAAGCTTTCTTT. Protein sequence: CAITRGQNTEAFF.

The chain employs TRBV3-1 (or the pseudogene TRBV3-2) and TRBJ2-3; TRBD2 aligns across 9 bases. Germline V CDR1 and CDR2: LGHDT, YNNKEL (reference sequence). CDR3 length: 18 amino acids. With 0 bases clipped from V and 3 bases from J, the junction kept 10 bases outside the gene matches. This CDR3 reads CASSQDGVGSGRTDTQYF. The CDR3 region has the DNA TGTGCCAGCAGCCAAGATGGAGTTGGTAGCGGGAGAACAGATACGCAGTATTTT.

The genes are TRBV7-9 and TRBJ2-7; 13 nucleotides agree with TRBD2. The length of the CDR3 is 16 residues. Per germline, CDR1 SEHNR and CDR2 FQNEAQ (reference sequence). The V gene end was trimmed by 5 bases and the J gene end by 3 bases; junction bases not matched to a gene: 7. The DNA of the CDR3 is TGTGCCAGCAGCCACGGACTAGCGGGAGAGGGCTACGAGCAGTACTTC. The encoded protein is CASSHGLAGEGYEQYF.

The V call is TRBV24-1, the J call TRBJ2-2; the D gene is possibly TRBD1 (6 bases). Deletions cut 3 bases from V and 0 bases from J, with 10 bases between. The CDR3 has 16 amino acids. Germline V CDR1 and CDR2: KGHDR, SFDVKD. This CDR3 reads CATSDPTGTNTGELFF. DNA for the CDR3: TGTGCCACCAGTGATCCTACAGGGACGAACACCGGGGAGCTGTTTTTT.

The chain is built from TRBV10-2 and TRBJ1-6; tentatively, D is TRBD1 (5 bases). Germline assignment: CDR1 WSHSY and CDR2 SAAADI. V shed 0 bases and J shed 5 bases, with 17 bases lying between them. The CDR3 has 18 amino acids. CDR3 sequence reads: CASSESKLGGVNNSPLHF. CDR3 DNA: TGCGCCAGCAGTGAGTCGAAGCTTGGAGGGGTAAATAATTCACCCCTCCACTTT.

The chain uses TRBV24-1 and TRBJ2-2; TRBD1 is a possible D gene (6 bases). CDR1 and CDR2 from the germline V gene are KGHDR and SFDVKD. V was cut by 4 bases and J by 0 bases, with 8 bases left in between. This CDR3 has 15 residues. The DNA of the CDR3 is TGTGCCACCAGTGAACGGACAGCGAACACCGGGGAGCTGTTTTTT. It specifies CATSERTANTGELFF.

The chain couples TRBV23-1 to TRBJ1-1; D is unresolved. TRBV23-1 is flagged as an ORF with uncertain function. V lost 1 base and J lost 2, with 8 bases in between. This CDR3 has 14 amino acids. The CDR3 here is CASSQFEDNTEAFF. In DNA, the CDR3 is TGCGCCAGCAGTCAATTCGAGGATAACACTGAAGCTTTCTTT.

The J gene is TRBJ1-2, the V gene TRBV29-1; tentatively, D is TRBD1 (6 bases). Looked up from germline, CDR1 is SQVTM and CDR2 is ANQGSEA. CDR3 length: 14 residues. Trimming stripped 2 bases from V and 3 bases from J, with 13 bases between. The CDR3 here is CSVELVSGDYGYTF. In DNA, the CDR3 is TGCAGCGTTGAACTGGTGTCAGGGGACTATGGCTACACCTTC.

This chain uses TRBV6-5 with TRBJ1-4, with 8 bases fitting TRBD1. The CDR3 has 15 amino acids. Germline CDR1 is MNHEY and CDR2 is SVGAGI. V shed 5 bases, J shed 7 bases, and the junction held 9 bases outside the gene matches. The CDR3 reads CASSPSWTGIEKLFF. The CDR3 region has the DNA TGTGCCAGCAGTCCCTCCTGGACAGGGATTGAAAAACTGTTTTTT.

The chain has TRBV3-1 (or the pseudogene TRBV3-2) and TRBJ2-7; 10 nucleotides align to TRBD1. CDR1 and CDR2 (germline): LGHDT, YNNKEL (reference sequence). Trimming cost V 4 bases and J 6 bases; bases outside gene matches: 0. The CDR3 runs 12 residues. The CDR3 sequence: CASSRDRGEQYF. The CDR3, as DNA: TGTGCCAGCAGCCGGGACAGGGGCGAGCAGTACTTC.

This clone has just a few counts. The chain is built from TRBV6-5 and TRBJ2-2; TRBD1 matches at 7 bases. The V gene's germline CDR1 is MNHEY and CDR2 SVGAGI. The CDR3 consists of 14 residues. After removal of 6 bases from V and 2 bases from J, the junction contained 3 bases not matched to a gene. The CDR3 region is CASRGTVNTGELFF. The CDR3 nucleotides are TGTGCCAGCAGGGGGACAGTTAACACCGGGGAGCTGTTTTTT.